These 18 T cell receptor beta chains share one sample of origin, sequenced in a study of blood T cell repertoires in COVID-19. Sequencing used immunoSEQ multiplex PCR; TCRdb keeps in-frame clones, though not all of them. The table shows some 180,000 clones, with about four fifths occurring only once. The sample consisted of peripheral blood. The receptor set was obtained from a woman aged 40-49 years with COVID-19, enrolled during active disease.

The genes are TRBV6-6 and TRBJ2-5, with 12 nucleotides matching TRBD2. Germline trimming cut 5 bases from V and 2 bases from J; bases unmatched to any gene: 0. The CDR3 is 14 amino acids. Per the germline V gene, CDR1 is MNHNY and CDR2 is SVGAGI (reference sequence). The CDR3 DNA follows: TGTGCCAGCAGTGGACTAGCGGGACAAGAGACCCAGTACTTC. Protein sequence: CASSGLAGQETQYF.

This chain joins TRBV11-2 and TRBJ2-7; the match to TRBD1 covers 8 bases. The J segment lost 3 bases and the V segment lost 2 bases, leaving 3 bases of the junction unmatched. The CDR3 sequence is 14 residues long. Germline V gene lookup returns CDR1 SGHAT and CDR2 FQNNGV. The CDR3 spells CASSLRTGHYEQYV. CDR3 in DNA: TGTGCCAGCAGCTTAAGGACAGGGCACTACGAGCAGTACGTC.

In nucleotides, the CDR3 is TGTGCCAGCAGCCAAGATAGGGGACAGAACGTCCTGACTTTC. Its protein is CASSQDRGQNVLTF. The V call is TRBV4-2, the J call TRBJ2-6; 7 bases are shared with TRBD1. The germline gives CDR1 LGHNA, CDR2 YNFKEQ. V was clipped by 0 bases and J by 10 bases; unmatched bases: 3. CDR3 length: 14 amino acids.

This clone was recorded a few times. This rearrangement joins TRBV11-3 to TRBJ2-1, with D possibly TRBD2 on 7 matching bases. V lost 5 bases and J 7 bases, leaving 18 bases between the germline ends. This CDR3 spans 15 amino acids. Germline V lookup: CDR1 SGHNT, CDR2 YENEEA. The CDR3 loop is CASSKDGGARNEQFF. DNA for the CDR3: TGTGCCAGCAGCAAAGATGGGGGGGCGAGGAATGAGCAGTTCTTC.

V and J are TRBV27 and TRBJ2-5, with TRBD2 as a possible D gene (7 bases). The germline V and J ends were trimmed by 2 bases and 5 bases, with 15 bases remaining between them. Germline V gene data show CDR1 as MNHEY and CDR2 as SMNVEV (reference sequence). CDR3 length: 15 residues. The CDR3 DNA is TGTGCCAGCAGTTTAAACGGGGGGCTGACGGAGACCCAGTACTTC. Translated, it gives CASSLNGGLTETQYF.

This chain joins TRBV9 and TRBJ2-3; no reliable D call. The V end was cut by 3 bases, the J end by 10 bases, with 12 bases between. The CDR3 has 12 amino acids. The germline CDR1 and CDR2 sequences are SGDLS and YYNGEE. The CDR3 protein is CASSGRESAQYF. CDR3 nucleotides: TGTGCCAGCAGCGGCCGAGAATCGGCGCAGTATTTT.

The rearrangement links TRBV2 to TRBJ2-2, with 10 bases aligning to TRBD1. CDR1 and CDR2 from the germline V gene are SNHLY and FYNNEI. After removal of 5 bases from V and 4 bases from J, the junction contained 4 bases not matched to a gene. This CDR3 is built from 15 residues. CDR3 sequence reads: CASSLDRGGTGELFF. CDR3 nucleotide sequence: TGTGCCAGCAGTCTGGACAGGGGGGGCACCGGGGAGCTGTTTTTT.

For the CDR3, the DNA is TGTGCCAGTAGTCTGGGACAGGGTGATGAAAAACTGTTTTTT. It yields the protein CASSLGQGDEKLFF. The rearrangement uses TRBV19 and TRBJ1-4, with 9 bases that match TRBD1. Germline CDR1 is LNHDA and CDR2 is SQIVND (reference sequence). The V segment lost 5 bases and the J segment 6 bases; nucleotides outside the gene matches: 4. This CDR3 comprises 14 residues.

The V and J genes are TRBV4-2 and TRBJ1-1, with D perhaps matching TRBD1 (5 bases). Germline values: CDR1 LGHNA, CDR2 YNFKEQ. The CDR3 loop spans 15 amino acids. V was pared by 4 bases and J by 1 base, with 13 bases between. In DNA, the CDR3 is TGTGCCAGCAGCCGAGGGGACTCAGAGAACACTGAAGCTTTCTTT. It translates to CASSRGDSENTEAFF.

J is TRBJ1-2 and V is TRBV7-9; 7 positions match TRBD1. Trimming removed 1 base from V and 12 bases from J; junction bases left unmatched: 5. Germline V CDR1 and CDR2: SEHNR, FQNEAQ (reference sequence). This CDR3 has 12 amino acids. CDR3 in DNA: TGTGCCAGCAGCTTAGTCAGGACAGGAGACACCTTC. This encodes CASSLVRTGDTF.

The CDR3, as DNA: TGTGCCAGCAGCGTAGCAGACAGGGCCCCTGGAAACACCATATATTTT. Its protein is CASSVADRAPGNTIYF. V usage is TRBV9 and J usage is TRBJ1-3, with 7 bases identical to TRBD1. This CDR3 is built from 16 residues. Germline values: CDR1 SGDLS, CDR2 YYNGEE. With V trimmed by 0 bases and J by 2 bases, 5 bases remained unmatched.

J is TRBJ2-3 and V is TRBV10-3, with a possible D match to TRBD1 (6 bases). Looked up from germline, CDR1 is ENHRY and CDR2 is SYGVKD. V was trimmed by 3 bases and J by 2 bases, leaving 18 bases between them. CDR3 size: 17 residues. The CDR3 DNA follows: TGTGCCATCAGTGAAGGCCCCTTGGGGGCTACCACAGATACGCAGTATTTT. Protein: CAISEGPLGATTDTQYF.

This clone appeared a few times. CDR3 DNA: TGTGCCTGGAACGAGGGACAGGGAGTCGCAGATACGCAGTATTTT. This sequence encodes CAWNEGQGVADTQYF. The chain combines TRBV30 with TRBJ2-3, with TRBD1 matching over 9 bases. Germline CDR1 reads GTSNPN; CDR2 reads SVGIG (reference sequence). This CDR3 spans 15 amino acids. Trimming cost V 4 bases and J 4 bases; bases outside gene matches: 9.

The CDR3 reads CASCRQRYGYTF. Here the CDR3 DNA reads TGTGCCAGCTGCCGTCAGCGGTATGGCTACACCTTC. The V and J genes are TRBV28 and TRBJ1-2, with D unclear. Trimming cost V 8 bases and J 5 bases, with 12 bases left between them. This CDR3 has 12 amino acids. Germline CDR1 is MDHEN and CDR2 is SYDVKM.

The chain couples TRBV6-1 to TRBJ1-2, with a tentative D call TRBD1 (6 bases). This CDR3 is built from 15 residues. V lost 3 bases, J lost 3 bases, and 14 bases lay in between. CDR1 is MNHNS and CDR2 is SASEGT in the germline V gene. The CDR3 nucleotides read TGTGCCAGCAGTGACACAGGGAGGGTGGACTATGGCTACACCTTC. This translates into CASSDTGRVDYGYTF.

The chain carries TRBV28 and TRBJ2-7; a possible D gene is TRBD1 (5 bases). The V end was cut by 5 bases, the J end by 7 bases, with 24 bases between. This CDR3 comprises 16 residues. Germline lookup yields CDR1 MDHEN and CDR2 SYDVKM. The CDR3 sequence is CASSAPTAPRAGEQYF. In nucleotides, the CDR3 is TGTGCCAGCAGTGCCCCGACAGCTCCTCGAGCCGGGGAGCAGTACTTC.

The J gene is TRBJ2-1, the V gene TRBV7-3, with 9 bases fitting TRBD2. The CDR3 loop spans 15 amino acids. J lost 4 bases, V lost 3 bases, and 4 bases had no gene match. Per germline, CDR1 SGHTA and CDR2 FQGTGA. In DNA, the CDR3 is TGTGCCAGCAGCTTGATAGCGGGGGCTTACAATGAGCAGTTCTTC. Encoded protein: CASSLIAGAYNEQFF.

The V and J genes are TRBV2 and TRBJ2-7; D is possibly TRBD2 (5 bases). The length of the CDR3 is 17 residues. Per the germline V gene, CDR1 is SNHLY and CDR2 is FYNNEI. V gave up 6 bases and J gave up 4 bases, with 25 bases separating them. The CDR3 DNA follows: TGTGCCAGCAGAGAACCAAGGACGGTGATGAGGGTTTACGAGCAGTACTTC. Amino acids: CASREPRTVMRVYEQYF. Supplemented by reference TRBV2 and TRBJ2-7, the full variable domain reads EPEVTQTPSHQVTQMGQEVILRCVPISNHLYFYWYRQILGQKVEFLVSFYNNEISEKSEIFDDQFSVERPDGSNFTLKIRSTKLEDSAMYFCASREPRTVMRVYEQYFGPGTRLTVT.